This T cell receptor (beta chain) was sequenced during a study of shared clonotypes between healthy human individuals (dated by TCRdb to 2019 to 2021). Study-level background: Three men and a couple of women, aged 18 to 49 years, made up the cohort. Per donor, leukapheresis produced somewhere between about 0.9 and 9.5 billion PBMCs. To estimate repertoire size and how much clonotype sharing occurs between individuals, the study deeply sequenced the blood TCR repertoires of five or six healthy adults. Libraries were prepared and TCR repertoires were sequenced by different laboratories using diverse techniques, in order to increase sequencing depth and limit assay-specific biases. For each donor, CD4 naive and CD4 memory were each run on three plates, CD8 naive on two plates, and CD8 memory on one plate.

With respect to this clone: Its antigen remains undetermined. No base-level quality is on record; no much larger clone is a single base apart.

The CDR3 sequence holds 14 residues, the cysteine and phenylalanine included. CDR3 DNA only is kept here, 42 bases in frame from base 1. According to the germline V gene, CDR1 reads SGHAT and CDR2 reads FQNNGV. V loses 6 bases, J loses 4 bases, and the germline ends lie 14 bases apart. The donors were healthy, HIV-negative adults who had no recently reported acute infections or vaccinations. All donors were Caucasian adults living in Nashville, Tennessee, USA. CD4+ T cells were enriched by magnetic negative selection; naive cells were then positively selected on CD45RA, and the negative fraction formed the memory subset. Blood was obtained by leukapheresis, after which PBMCs were separated by Ficoll-Histopaque density gradient centrifugation and cryopreserved in liquid nitrogen vapor phase. Analytical flow cytometry was used to check the purity and quantity of every magnetically sorted T cell population. Genomic DNA was isolated from each sorted fraction and quantified by UV absorbance on a Nanodrop 2000c.

TCR CDR3 regions were amplified from genomic DNA by multiplex PCR using the deep immunoSEQ assay. Extracted genomic DNA from each cell subset was spread evenly across all wells of several immunoSEQ 96-well plates, with each plate serving as a replicate. For sorted subsets, each replicate PCR was loaded with 200 ng genomic DNA, equivalent to approximately 33,000 T cell genomes. Purified libraries were quantified with a Qubit 3.0 fluorometer, sized on a Bioanalyzer 2100, and re-quantified with the KAPA Library Quantification kit. Every immunoSEQ 96-well plate was sequenced on a dedicated single-read 150-cycle Illumina NextSeq 550 flow cell. As for how the authors treated the data: Because the immunoSEQ output held only junctional sequences and lacked quality scores, the filtering could not match the filtering applied to full-length reads. To assign V/J genes and CDR3, sequences were annotated against IMGT germline references using PyIR, a Python wrapper for IgBLAST v1.9. Reads were removed for weak V/J assignments (E-value above 1e-6), missing CDR3, stop codons, out-of-frame junctions, or ambiguous translated residues. V3J clonotypes were defined as sequences sharing an identical inferred V gene, J gene, and CDR3 amino acid sequence. Percentage overlap between repertoires was calculated by dividing the number of shared unique clonotypes by the size of the smaller repertoire. Repertoire richness was assessed with RTK rarefaction, the Chao1 estimator, and Recon v2.1 estimates of unobserved clonotypes. Generation probabilities for all TCRbeta clonotypes obtained by the gDNA method from a handful of donors were computed using OLGA. Here the immuneACCESS table is served through TCRdb, limited to in-frame sequences with V and J called. Missing clones are a known gap in these copies; in checked studies unresolved V genes cover under half, and the rest lacks a known reason. That table furnishes V, J and clone size, whereas the DNA furnished D and trimming. The sample contains about 1.5 million clones, roughly 96% of them found a single time. The ten largest clonotypes hold roughly 1.2% of the sample.

The research as a whole found: Based on pairwise subsampling, the degree of clonotype sharing among donors was expected to be affected by sequencing depth. Even with the large sequencing depth, rarefaction of the sorted-subset datasets indicated that sequencing was incomplete. Estimated clonotype richness was generally larger for naive than for memory subsets. Because the study included only a small number of donors, the genetic and exposure-history diversity represented was limited. Only blood was sampled, and tissue TCR repertoires likely differ from those in blood. Across four donors, about 4.5% of naive CD4, over 3% of naive CD8, about 2.3% of memory CD4, and 0.4% of memory CD8 clonotypes were shared. Higher generation probabilities were observed for clonotypes shared by all four sorted-subset donors than for non-shared clonotypes.

Material for sequencing was naive CD4+ T cells sorted from blood. The cell subset or site tag for this specimen amounts to: CD45RA+ positively selected. The sequence links TRBV11-2 to TRBJ2-3; TRBD2 is a possible D gene, resting on 5 matching bases. The receptor was derived from a man aged 30-40 years in good health. Here is the DNA: TGTGCCAGCAGGGAGGATTGGATCGCAGATACGCAGTATTTT. Translated, it gives CASREDWIADTQYF.